The 3 T cell receptor beta chains in this list originate from one sample, sequenced in a study of blood T cell repertoires in COVID-19. Repertoires were generated with immunoSEQ multiplex PCR, while TCRdb's copy carries only in-frame clones and drops some. This sample has some 110,000 clones, with 82% found just once. The specimen was peripheral blood. These receptors all come from a man between 65 and 85 years old with acute or convalescent COVID-19.

This clone was recorded a few times. The gene calls are TRBV5-1 and TRBJ2-4, with 7 positions matching TRBD2. Germline CDR1 reads SGHRS; CDR2 reads YFSETQ. The J segment lost 5 bases and the V segment lost 1 base, leaving 6 bases of the junction unmatched. The CDR3 is made up of 15 amino acids. The CDR3 protein is CASSLSGEGQNIQYF. Here the CDR3 DNA reads TGCGCCAGCAGCTTGAGTGGGGAGGGTCAAAACATTCAGTACTTC. Using reference TRBV5-1 and TRBJ2-4 for the parts outside the CDR3, the full variable domain is KAGVTQTPRYLIKTRGQQVTLSCSPISGHRSVSWYQQTPGQGLQFLFEYFSETQRNKGNFPGRFSGRQFSNSRSEMNVSTLELGDSALYLCASSLSGEGQNIQYFGAGTRLSVL.

This clone has a handful of counts. The gene calls are TRBV11-2 and TRBJ1-1; the D gene is possibly TRBD1 (5 bases). Per the germline V gene, CDR1 is SGHAT and CDR2 is FQNNGV. Trimming shortened V by 7 bases and J by 1 base, and 13 bases separated the two germline ends. The CDR3 is 14 residues long. CDR3 DNA: TGTGCCAGCACCTGGGAGGGGAAGAACACTGAAGCTTTCTTT. This codes for CASTWEGKNTEAFF.

This clone has only a few counts. The gene calls are TRBV5-1 and TRBJ1-1; TRBD1 agrees at 9 bases. The CDR3 is 15 residues long. V shed 3 bases and J 4 bases; nucleotides not matched to a gene: 7. Germline V gives CDR1 SGHRS, CDR2 YFSETQ. CDR3 in DNA: TGCGCCAGCAGCTACCGGACAGGGGTGGTCACTGAAGCTTTCTTT. It yields the protein CASSYRTGVVTEAFF.